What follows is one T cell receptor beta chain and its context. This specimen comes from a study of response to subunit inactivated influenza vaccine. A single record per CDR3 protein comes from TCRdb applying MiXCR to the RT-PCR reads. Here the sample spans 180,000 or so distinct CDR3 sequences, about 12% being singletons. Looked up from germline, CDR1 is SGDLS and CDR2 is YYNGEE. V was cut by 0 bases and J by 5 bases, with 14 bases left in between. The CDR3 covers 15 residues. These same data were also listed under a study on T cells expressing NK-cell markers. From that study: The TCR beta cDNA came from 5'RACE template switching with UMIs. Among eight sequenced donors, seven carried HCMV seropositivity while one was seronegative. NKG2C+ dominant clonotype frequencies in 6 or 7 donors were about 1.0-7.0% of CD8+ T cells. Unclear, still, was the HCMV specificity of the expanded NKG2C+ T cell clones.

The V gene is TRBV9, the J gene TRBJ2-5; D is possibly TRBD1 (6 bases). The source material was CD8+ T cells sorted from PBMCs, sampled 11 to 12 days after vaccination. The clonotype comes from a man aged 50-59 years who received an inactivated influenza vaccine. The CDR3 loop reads CASSVGGSQGETQYF. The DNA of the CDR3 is TGTGCCAGCAGCGTAGGCGGTAGCCAGGGGGAGACCCAGTACTTC. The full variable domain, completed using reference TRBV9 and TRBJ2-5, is DSGVTQTPKHLITATGQRVTLRCSPRSGDLSVYWYQQSLDQGLQFLIQYYNGEERAKGNILERFSAQQFPDLHSELNLSSLELGDSALYFCASSVGGSQGETQYFGPGTRLLVL.